The 5 T cell receptor beta chains listed next were all sequenced from one sample in a study of beta chain features in type 1 diabetes. Sequencing targeted expressed TCRB transcripts, as all isolated RNA had been reverse transcribed. Produced via immunoSEQ multiplex PCR; TCRdb's table is partial and in-frame only. The table shows 200,000 to 250,000 clones, with roughly a tenth occurring only once. Input material: central memory CD4+ T cells from blood. These receptors were obtained from a man in his late teens or twenties in good health.

This clone has only a few counts. The CDR3 here is CASTRLAGGYNEQFF. CDR3 nucleotide sequence: TGTGCCAGCACCCGACTAGCGGGCGGGTACAATGAGCAGTTCTTC. The chain recombines TRBV4-2 with TRBJ2-1; 10 bases map to TRBD2. The CDR3 covers 15 residues. The germline V gene encodes CDR1 LGHNA and CDR2 YNFKEQ. The V and J ends lost 7 bases and 4 bases, in that order; junction bases with no gene match: 7.

This chain uses TRBV7-6 with TRBJ2-1; 9 bases map to TRBD1. J gave up 9 bases and V 5 bases, and 5 bases lay outside the gene matches. The CDR3 extends over 13 amino acids. CDR1 SGHVS and CDR2 FNYEAQ come from the germline V gene. The CDR3 coding sequence is TGTGCCAGCAGCCCCGACAGGGGGGGTGAGCAGTTCTTC. Its protein product is CASSPDRGGEQFF.

There are a few counts of this clone. V gene TRBV28 combines with J gene TRBJ1-5; TRBD1 is a possible D gene (6 bases). The CDR3 is 14 residues long. The V and J ends lost 4 bases and 2 bases respectively, with 9 bases between them. Germline values: CDR1 MDHEN, CDR2 SYDVKM. CDR3 DNA: TGTGCCAGCAGTTCCCGACAGGGCAATCAGCCCCAGCATTTT. Amino acids: CASSSRQGNQPQHF.

This CDR3 is CATSRGPGVQETQYF. In DNA form, the CDR3 reads TGTGCCACCAGCAGAGGCCCGGGGGTCCAAGAGACCCAGTACTTC. The rearrangement links TRBV15 to TRBJ2-5; D is possibly TRBD2 (6 bases). CDR1 LNHNV and CDR2 YYDKDF come from the germline V gene (reference sequence). The CDR3 has 15 amino acids. Trimming removed 1 base at V and 1 base at J, with 10 bases between.

This clone turned up a few times. This rearrangement joins TRBV7-3 to TRBJ2-2; TRBD1 aligns across 7 bases. The J segment lost 5 bases and the V segment lost 5 bases, leaving 11 bases of the junction unmatched. This CDR3 is 16 amino acids long. The V gene's germline CDR1 is SGHTA and CDR2 FQGTGA. CDR3 in amino acids: CASSRLTGLGTGELFF. The CDR3, as DNA: TGTGCCAGCAGCCGTCTGACAGGGCTTGGGACCGGGGAGCTGTTTTTT.